This T cell receptor (beta chain) was found in a study of radiation and T cells in renal cell carcinoma. Broader study findings: Irradiated tumors held more dominant CDR3 motifs than control tumors.

Treatment here: treatment-naive control, cytoreductive nephrectomy. The tumor was a clear cell renal cell carcinoma. Control tumor donors were a few females and some ten males, median age 57 years. Turning to this clone: Its antigen remains unidentified.

Some clones are missing from TCRdb's copy, which holds only in-frame ones; the method was immunoSEQ multiplex PCR. The sample includes almost 8,500 clones, 55% to 65% seen only once; the top ten take roughly 20%. This CDR3 is built from 15 residues. The germline V gene has CDR1 ENHRY and CDR2 SYGVKD. The V segment lost 10 bases and the J segment 9 bases; nucleotides outside the gene matches: 10. The rearrangement joins TRBV10-3 to TRBJ2-2, with 14 bases fitting TRBD2. This TCR derives from a man in his 60s with renal cell carcinoma. The sequencing here drew on tumor tissue, taken from a patient whose treatment was nephrectomy without radiotherapy. The chain's CDR3 is CATLGTSGSLRELFF. In DNA form, the CDR3 reads TGTGCCACCTTAGGGACTAGCGGGAGCCTTAGGGAGCTGTTTTTT.